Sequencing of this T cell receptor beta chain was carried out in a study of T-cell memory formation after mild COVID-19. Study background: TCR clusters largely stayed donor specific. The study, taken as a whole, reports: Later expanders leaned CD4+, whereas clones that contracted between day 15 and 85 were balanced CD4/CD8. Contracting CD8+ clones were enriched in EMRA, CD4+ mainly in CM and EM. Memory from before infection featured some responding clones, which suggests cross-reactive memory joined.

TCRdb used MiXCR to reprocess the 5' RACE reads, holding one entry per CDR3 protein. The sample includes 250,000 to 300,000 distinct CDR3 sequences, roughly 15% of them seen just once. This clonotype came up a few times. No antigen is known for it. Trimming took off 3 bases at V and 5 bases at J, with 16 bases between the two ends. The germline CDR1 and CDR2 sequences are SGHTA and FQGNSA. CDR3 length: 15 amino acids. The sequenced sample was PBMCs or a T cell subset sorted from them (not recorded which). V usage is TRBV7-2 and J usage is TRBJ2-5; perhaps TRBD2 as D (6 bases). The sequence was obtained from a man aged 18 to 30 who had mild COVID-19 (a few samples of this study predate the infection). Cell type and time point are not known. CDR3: CASSLAGLEGETQYF. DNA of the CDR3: TGTGCCAGCAGCTTGGCGGGCCTGGAGGGGGAGACCCAGTACTTC.